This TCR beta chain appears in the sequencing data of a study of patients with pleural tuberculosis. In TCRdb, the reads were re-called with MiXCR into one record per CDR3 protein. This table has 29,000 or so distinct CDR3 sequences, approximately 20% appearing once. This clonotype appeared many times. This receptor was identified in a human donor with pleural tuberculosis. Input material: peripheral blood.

CDR3 loop: CASSSGSDTQYF. Written as DNA, the CDR3 is TGTGCCAGCAGCTCAGGCTCCGATACGCAGTATTTT. The V gene is TRBV7-9, the J gene TRBJ2-3; D unclear. Trimming pared 4 bases from V and 6 bases from J, leaving 8 bases between. The CDR3 extends over 12 amino acids. CDR1 is SEHNR, CDR2 FQNEAQ, per germline (reference sequence). The whole variable domain, remainder taken from reference TRBV7-9 and TRBJ2-3, is DTGVSQNPRHKITKRGQNVTFRCDPISEHNRLYWYRQTLGQGPEFLTYFQNEAQLEKSRLLSDRFSAERPKGSFSTLEIQRTEQGDSAMYLCASSSGSDTQYFGPGTRLTVL.